The 11 T cell receptor beta chains in this list originate from one sample, sequenced in a study of blood T cell repertoires in COVID-19 (dated by TCRdb to about 2020). The library was obtained by the immunoSEQ multiplex PCR assay. The table was pulled from immuneACCESS by TCRdb, which kept in-frame rearrangements only. Such tables lose some clones; where checked, under half of the loss comes from unresolved V genes, and the rest has no known cause. This sample lists hundreds of thousands of clones; approximately 90% were detected once. Around 12% of the sample comes from the top ten. Sequencing used peripheral blood. Receptors originate from an older woman with acute or convalescent COVID-19.

This rearrangement joins TRBV11-3 to TRBJ2-1, with 7 bases aligning to TRBD1. V lost 1 base, J lost 4 bases, and 4 bases stayed unmatched. Germline V CDR1 and CDR2: SGHNT, YENEEA. The CDR3 has 15 amino acids. CDR3 loop: CASSLGGTDYNEQFF. The DNA for the CDR3 is TGTGCCAGCAGCTTAGGAGGGACAGATTACAATGAGCAGTTCTTC.

This clone showed up just once. This sequence joins TRBV30 and TRBJ2-2, with D unclear. Germline V gives CDR1 GTSNPN, CDR2 SVGIG (reference sequence). V was trimmed by 0 bases and J by 1 base, leaving 6 bases between them. The length of the CDR3 is 14 residues. For the CDR3, the DNA is TGTGCCTGGAGTGTACTTGGGAACACCGGGGAGCTGTTTTTT. This codes for CAWSVLGNTGELFF. Drawing the rest from reference TRBV30 and TRBJ2-2, the complete variable domain is SQTIHQWPATLVQPVGSPLSLECTVEGTSNPNLYWYRQAAGRGLQLLFYSVGIGQISSEVPQNLSASRPQDRQFILSSKKLLLSDSGFYLCAWSVLGNTGELFFGEGSRLTVL.

The V and J genes are TRBV2 and TRBJ1-5; D not certain. CDR3 length equals 13 residues. CDR1 and CDR2 from the germline V gene are SNHLY and FYNNEI. Between the trimmed V and J ends, which lost 5 bases and 0 bases, there was a span of 5 bases. The DNA for the CDR3 is TGTGCCAGCAGTTACACTAGCAATCAGCCCCAGCATTTT. This translates into CASSYTSNQPQHF.

V gene TRBV12-3 or TRBV12-4 combines with J gene TRBJ1-6, with TRBD1 matching over 9 bases. V dropped 6 bases and J dropped 10; count of bases not matched to a gene: 4. The CDR3 sequence is 13 residues long. The CDR3 DNA reads TGTGCCAGCAGGGGACAGGGTCAATCACCCCTCCACTTT. Its protein product is CASRGQGQSPLHF.

The chain recombines TRBV11-1 with TRBJ1-4; D unresolved. V was clipped by 1 base and J by 3 bases, with 9 bases between them. Germline loops: CDR1 SGHAT, CDR2 FQDESV (reference sequence). The CDR3 covers 15 residues. The CDR3 reads CASSLGSAANEKLFF. The CDR3 DNA sequence: TGTGCCAGCAGCTTAGGAAGTGCAGCTAATGAAAAACTGTTTTTT.

The genes are TRBV19 and TRBJ2-5, with TRBD2 matching 11 bases. This CDR3 region has 15 residues. The trim removed 5 bases at V and 13 bases at J, leaving 15 bases unmatched. Germline V gene lookup returns CDR1 LNHDA and CDR2 SQIVND (reference sequence). For the CDR3, the DNA is TGTGCCAGTAGTGGGCGGGGACTAGCGGACCCTTTTCTGTACTTC. Its protein product is CASSGRGLADPFLYF.

The chain is built from TRBV5-4 and TRBJ1-4; 8 nucleotides match TRBD1. The CDR3 contains 16 residues. Trimming cost V 2 bases and J 7 bases; bases outside gene matches: 10. CDR1 and CDR2 (germline): SGHNT, YYREEE (reference sequence). The CDR3 protein is CASSFKTGTGGEKLFF. The CDR3 DNA sequence: TGTGCCAGCAGCTTTAAGACAGGAACAGGGGGTGAAAAACTGTTTTTT.

V usage is TRBV6-2 or TRBV6-3 and J usage is TRBJ1-5; D unclear. The CDR3 has 14 amino acids. The germline gives CDR1 MNHEY, CDR2 SVGEGT. V lost 5 bases and J lost 4, with 12 bases in between. For the CDR3, the DNA is TGTGCCAGCAGTGGTCCGGGAAGGAATCAGCCCCAGCATTTT. As protein: CASSGPGRNQPQHF.

This rearrangement joins TRBV5-1 to TRBJ1-2; D gene uncertain. Germline V gene sequence: CDR1 SGHRS, CDR2 YFSETQ. The V and J ends lost 7 bases and 6 bases respectively, with 19 bases between them. The CDR3 is 14 residues long. CDR3 residues: CASSPSLNSHGYTF. The CDR3, as DNA: TGCGCCAGCTCCCCCTCTCTTAACAGCCATGGCTACACCTTC.

This sequence joins TRBV30 and TRBJ2-1; 7 nucleotides agree with TRBD2. Per the germline V gene, CDR1 is GTSNPN and CDR2 is SVGIG (reference sequence). The V and J ends lost 3 bases and 6 bases, in that order; junction bases with no gene match: 8. This CDR3 region has 14 residues. The CDR3 region is CAWRASGSLNEQFF. CDR3 bases: TGTGCCTGGAGGGCTAGCGGTTCCCTCAATGAGCAGTTCTTC. Drawing the rest from reference TRBV30 and TRBJ2-1, the complete variable domain is SQTIHQWPATLVQPVGSPLSLECTVEGTSNPNLYWYRQAAGRGLQLLFYSVGIGQISSEVPQNLSASRPQDRQFILSSKKLLLSDSGFYLCAWRASGSLNEQFFGPGTRLTVL.

V is TRBV5-1 and J is TRBJ1-5; 8 nucleotides align to TRBD1. Germline values: CDR1 SGHRS, CDR2 YFSETQ. The CDR3 is 14 amino acids. Germline trimming cut 4 bases from V and 2 bases from J; bases unmatched to any gene: 2. The CDR3 reads CASSATGGNQPQHF. DNA for the CDR3: TGCGCCAGCAGCGCGACAGGGGGCAATCAGCCCCAGCATTTT.